This T cell receptor beta chain comes out of a study of blood T cells in healthy people across ages. Study-wide results and limits: Comparison with aged donors showed that long-lived donors had more naive CD4+ cells and higher diversity. Older age went with lower TCR beta diversity per million T cells, in a roughly linear way. Diversity estimates drawn from one million T cells were deemed underestimates.

Primed by a sample-barcoded 5' primer and a J-beta primer mix, a second PCR proceeded for 7 to 11 cycles. Per sample, CDR3-containing paired-end reads numbered at least 3 million. TCRdb itself ran the 5' RACE reads through MiXCR, one entry per CDR3 protein. This sample yields about 1,400,000 distinct CDR3 sequences, of which approximately 63% are seen a single time; 5.5% to 8% belongs to the top ten. Trimming cost V 4 bases and J 7 bases; bases outside gene matches: 7. Germline CDR1 is MNHEY and CDR2 is SMNVEV (reference sequence). There are 14 residues in the CDR3. This clonotype was recorded a few times. Its antigen remains unidentified.

The V call is TRBV27, the J call TRBJ1-2; TRBD1 agrees at 9 bases. Sequencing was carried out using blood. The TCR originated in a man younger than 35 in good health. CDR3 in DNA: TGTGCCAGCAGTTGGGGGACAGGGACCTCTGGCTACACCTTC. It is translated as CASSWGTGTSGYTF.